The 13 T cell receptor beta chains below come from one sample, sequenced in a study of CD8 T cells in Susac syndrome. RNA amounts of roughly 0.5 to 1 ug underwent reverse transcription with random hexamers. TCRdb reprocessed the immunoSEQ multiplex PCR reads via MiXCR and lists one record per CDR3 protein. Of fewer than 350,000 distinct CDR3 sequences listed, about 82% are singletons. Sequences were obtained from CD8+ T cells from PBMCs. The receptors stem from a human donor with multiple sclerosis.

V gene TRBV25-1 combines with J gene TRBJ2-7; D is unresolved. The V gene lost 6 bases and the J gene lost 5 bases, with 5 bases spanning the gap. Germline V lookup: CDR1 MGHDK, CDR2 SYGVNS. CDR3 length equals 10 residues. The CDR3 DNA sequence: TGTGCCAGCAGCGGCCACGAGCAGTACTTC. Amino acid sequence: CASSGHEQYF.

CDR3 sequence: CASSLGWREGPYNEQFF. The CDR3 nucleotides are TGTGCCAGCAGCTTAGGCTGGCGGGAGGGCCCCTACAATGAGCAGTTCTTC. V is TRBV11-2 and J is TRBJ2-1; 9 bases line up with TRBD2. The CDR3 has 17 amino acids. Germline V gene sequence: CDR1 SGHAT, CDR2 FQNNGV. Unmatched junction bases numbered 6, after V lost 1 base and J lost 2 bases.

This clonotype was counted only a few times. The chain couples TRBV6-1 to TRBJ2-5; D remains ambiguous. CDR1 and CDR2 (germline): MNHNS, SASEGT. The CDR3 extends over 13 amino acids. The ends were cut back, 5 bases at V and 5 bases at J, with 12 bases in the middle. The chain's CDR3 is CASSWKDRETQYF. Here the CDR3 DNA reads TGTGCCAGCAGTTGGAAGGATCGGGAGACCCAGTACTTC.

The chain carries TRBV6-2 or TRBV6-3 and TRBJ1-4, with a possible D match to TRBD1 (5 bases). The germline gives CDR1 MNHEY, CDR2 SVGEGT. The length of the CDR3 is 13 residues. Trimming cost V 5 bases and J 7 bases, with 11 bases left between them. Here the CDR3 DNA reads TGTGCCAGCAGTGGGGACCCGATTGAAAAACTGTTTTTT. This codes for CASSGDPIEKLFF.

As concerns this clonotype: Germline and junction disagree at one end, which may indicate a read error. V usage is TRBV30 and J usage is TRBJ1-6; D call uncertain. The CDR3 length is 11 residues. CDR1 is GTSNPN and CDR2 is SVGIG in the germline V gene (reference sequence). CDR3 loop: CAWALGSLLHF. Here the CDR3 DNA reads TGTGCCTGGGCCTTGGGATCACTCCTCCACTTT.

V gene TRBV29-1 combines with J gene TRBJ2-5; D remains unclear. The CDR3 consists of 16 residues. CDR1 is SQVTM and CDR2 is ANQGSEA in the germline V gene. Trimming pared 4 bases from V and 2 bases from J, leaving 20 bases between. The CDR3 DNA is TGCAGCGTTGCGGCAGACCTAACGGATATTCAAGAGACCCAGTACTTC. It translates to CSVAADLTDIQETQYF.

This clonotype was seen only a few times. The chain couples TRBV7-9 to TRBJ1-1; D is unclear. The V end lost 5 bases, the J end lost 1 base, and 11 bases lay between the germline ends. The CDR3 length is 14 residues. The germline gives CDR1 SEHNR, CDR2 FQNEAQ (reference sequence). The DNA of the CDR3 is TGTGCCAGCAGCGCCAGCTACGGGAACACTGAAGCTTTCTTT. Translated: CASSASYGNTEAFF.

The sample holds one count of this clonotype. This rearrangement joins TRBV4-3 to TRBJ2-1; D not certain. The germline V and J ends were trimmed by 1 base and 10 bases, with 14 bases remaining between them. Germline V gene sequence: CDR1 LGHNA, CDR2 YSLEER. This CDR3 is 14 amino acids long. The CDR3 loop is CASSQGTLLGEQFF. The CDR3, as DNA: TGCGCCAGCAGCCAAGGAACACTCCTTGGCGAGCAGTTCTTC.

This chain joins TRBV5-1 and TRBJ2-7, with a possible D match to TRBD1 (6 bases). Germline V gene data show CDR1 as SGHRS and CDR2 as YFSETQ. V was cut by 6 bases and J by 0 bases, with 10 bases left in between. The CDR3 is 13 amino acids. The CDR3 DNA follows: TGCGCCAGCAACGAGGGGGTCTCCTACGAGCAGTACTTC. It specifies CASNEGVSYEQYF. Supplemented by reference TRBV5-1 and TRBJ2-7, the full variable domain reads KAGVTQTPRYLIKTRGQQVTLSCSPISGHRSVSWYQQTPGQGLQFLFEYFSETQRNKGNFPGRFSGRQFSNSRSEMNVSTLELGDSALYLCASNEGVSYEQYFGPGTRLTVT.

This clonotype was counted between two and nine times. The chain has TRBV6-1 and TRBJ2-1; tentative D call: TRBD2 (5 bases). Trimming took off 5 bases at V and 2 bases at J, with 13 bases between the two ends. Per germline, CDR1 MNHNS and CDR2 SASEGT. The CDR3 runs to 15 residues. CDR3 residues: CASSLQEDPYNEQFF. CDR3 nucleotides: TGTGCCAGCAGTCTCCAGGAGGACCCCTACAATGAGCAGTTCTTC.

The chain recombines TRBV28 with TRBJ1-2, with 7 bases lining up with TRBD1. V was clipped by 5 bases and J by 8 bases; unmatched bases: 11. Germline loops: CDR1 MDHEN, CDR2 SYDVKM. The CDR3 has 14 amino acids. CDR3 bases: TGTGCCAGCAGTGTGGACAGGTGGAGTGGGGGCTACACCTTC. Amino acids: CASSVDRWSGGYTF.

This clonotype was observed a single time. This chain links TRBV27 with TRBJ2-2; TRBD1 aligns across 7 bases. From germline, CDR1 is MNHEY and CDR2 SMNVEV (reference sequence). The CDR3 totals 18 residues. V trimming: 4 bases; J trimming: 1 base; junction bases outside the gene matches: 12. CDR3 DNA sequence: TGTGCCAGCAGTTCTACCCCTGGGACAGCACTGAACACCGGGGAGCTGTTTTTT. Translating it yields CASSSTPGTALNTGELFF.

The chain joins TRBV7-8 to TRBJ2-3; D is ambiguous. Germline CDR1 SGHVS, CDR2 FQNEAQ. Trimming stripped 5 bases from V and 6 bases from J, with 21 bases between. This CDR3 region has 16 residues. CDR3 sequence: CASSPLARVYLDTQYF. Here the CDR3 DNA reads TGTGCCAGCAGCCCCCTCGCGCGAGTTTATTTGGATACGCAGTATTTT.